The clone carrying this T cell receptor (beta chain) appeared a few times. This entry comes from a study of T-cell memory formation after mild COVID-19. MiXCR was run by TCRdb on the 5' RACE reads, yielding one entry per CDR3 protein. This sample yields 470,000 or so distinct CDR3 sequences, of which more than 20% are seen a single time; approximately 12% belongs to the top ten. The CDR3 is 14 residues long. V lost 6 bases to trimming and J lost 8 bases, with 16 bases between them. Germline lookup yields CDR1 SGHTA and CDR2 FQGNSA. The receptor was isolated from an adult woman who had mild COVID-19 (a few samples of this study predate the infection). Cell type and time point are not known. Sample: PBMCs or a T cell subset sorted from them (not recorded which). The chain uses TRBV7-2 and TRBJ2-2; D gene unclear. The CDR3 bases are TGTGCCAGCAGAATCGAGGCAGAGATTGGGGAGCTGTTTTTT. It encodes CASRIEAEIGELFF.